Each of the 2 T cell receptor beta chains below was sequenced from the same sample in a study of early T cells in non-severe SARS-CoV-2 infection. TCRdb re-called the 5' RACE reads through MiXCR, storing one row per CDR3 protein. The profile shows more than 65,000 distinct CDR3 sequences, more than 12% of them singletons. The input for sequencing was whole blood, taken at baseline. These receptor sequences come from an adult who was a healthcare worker with PCR-confirmed SARS-CoV-2 infection or an uninfected control (not recorded which).

This clonotype was observed a handful of times. The gene calls are TRBV5-1 and TRBJ2-3; D tentatively reads TRBD1 or TRBD2 (5 bases each). V lost 5 bases and J lost 6, with 19 bases in between. Germline V CDR1 and CDR2: SGHRS, YFSETQ. The CDR3 runs to 15 residues. The chain's CDR3 is CASSLGTGTVDTQYF. As DNA, the CDR3 is TGCGCCAGCAGTCTTGGTACGGGGACGGTGGATACGCAGTATTTT.

The chain recombines TRBV29-1 with TRBJ2-7; no clear D. The germline gives CDR1 SQVTM, CDR2 ANQGSEA. The length of the CDR3 is 11 residues. V lost 4 bases to trimming and J lost 9 bases, with 13 bases between them. Written as DNA, the CDR3 is TGCAGCGTTGGTACTTCCTTGGGGCAGTACTTC. This sequence encodes CSVGTSLGQYF.